Listed below are T cell receptor beta chains from one sample, sequenced in a study of monozygotic twins with inflammatory bowel disease. TCRdb reanalyzed the 5' RACE reads and collapses them to one entry per CDR3 protein, without DNA. This repertoire comprises 110,000 to 150,000 distinct CDR3 sequences; its ten largest clones make up around 1.3%. The sample taken for sequencing was blood. The receptors here all came from a human donor with ulcerative colitis or Crohn's disease, or a healthy co-twin of an affected twin (not recorded which). CDR3s include the opening cysteine and the closing phenylalanine or tryptophan.

V gene	J gene	CDR3 protein
TRBV20-1	TRBJ2-4	CSARDGTSAKNIQYF
TRBV6-1	TRBJ2-7	CASSSRAGSKTYEQYF
TRBV12-3/TRBV12-4	TRBJ2-5	CASSSKTSGRALGTQYF
TRBV5-1	TRBJ1-1	CASSLAHSRTEAFF
TRBV29-1	TRBJ2-5	CSVEDPLGAGVETQYF
TRBV20-1	TRBJ2-3	CSAMTGDTQYF
TRBV5-1	TRBJ2-2	CASSPGLAGATLQLFF
TRBV5-1	TRBJ1-1	CASSLAGRVEAFF
TRBV15	TRBJ1-2	CATSSGGANYGYTF
TRBV5-1	TRBJ1-3	CASSPGQAGNTIYF
TRBV24-1	TRBJ2-2	CATSFASTGELFF
TRBV6-5	TRBJ2-7	CASSNGQSSGEQYF
TRBV7-2	TRBJ1-2	CASSLFGQVSYGYTF
TRBV11-1	TRBJ2-7	CASSLGTATYEQYF
TRBV12-3/TRBV12-4	TRBJ2-7	CASSITQGLLTYEQYF
TRBV3-1	TRBJ2-2	CASSQDNGRATGELFF
TRBV7-8	TRBJ1-5	CASSLRGSPSIVQHF
TRBV10-3	TRBJ1-1	CAISEVQGVGNTEAFF
TRBV28	TRBJ2-6	CASSFVWSAGANVLTF
TRBV15	TRBJ2-3	CATSRLLAGTDTQYF
TRBV5-1	TRBJ2-7	CASSPQGPTQQYF
TRBV29-1	TRBJ1-1	CSVIMTENTEAFF
TRBV30	TRBJ2-5	CAWSFGRGSTQYF
TRBV10-3	TRBJ2-1	CAISGDEAGQHYNEQFF
TRBV28	TRBJ1-1	CASSSRHRGEAFF
TRBV2	TRBJ2-7	CASSLAASSYEQYF
TRBV7-3	TRBJ2-4	CASSPTQGASNIQYF
TRBV10-3	TRBJ1-5	CAISEPGGEQPQHF
TRBV5-1	TRBJ2-2	CASSFRQPGELFF
TRBV6-5	TRBJ1-2	CASSFYPRPNYGYTF
TRBV15	TRBJ2-5	CATSREVPPRGTQYF
TRBV10-3	TRBJ1-2	CAISQKNSGGNPNYGYTF
TRBV30	TRBJ1-2	CAWSPGANYGYTF
TRBV14	TRBJ1-1	CASSQDRYTEAFF
TRBV28	TRBJ2-7	CASSWDRGYYEQYF
TRBV6-1	TRBJ2-1	CASSELRLAFGEQFF
TRBV20-1	TRBJ2-3	CSASRGSTDTQYF
TRBV5-4	TRBJ2-7	CASSHGPTYSYEQYF
TRBV30	TRBJ2-5	CAWTTAETQYF
TRBV11-3	TRBJ2-1	CASSSGLAGVSEQFF
TRBV20-1	TRBJ2-1	CSAPGTSGSYNNEQFF
TRBV6-5	TRBJ2-3	CASRYGPGDTQYF
TRBV29-1	TRBJ2-1	CSVPGLHYNEQFF
TRBV3-1	TRBJ2-7	CASSRDSTVMKF
TRBV3-1	TRBJ2-1	CASSQDTGGQYNEQFF
TRBV20-1	TRBJ2-2	CSALDRGRTFTGELFF
TRBV5-5	TRBJ2-3	CAGSLLVGGTDTQYF
TRBV9	TRBJ1-5	CASSTGTGGGQPQHF
TRBV12-3/TRBV12-4	TRBJ2-1	CASSPGTSPRNEQFF